This T cell receptor beta chain was observed in a study of shared clonotypes between healthy human individuals (dated by TCRdb to 2018 to 2020). For context, the study as a whole: A couple of women and a few men aged 18 to 49 years were included in the cohort. For each donor, CD4 naive and CD4 memory were each given three plates, CD8 naive was given two plates, and CD8 memory was given one plate. To estimate repertoire size and how much clonotype sharing occurs between individuals, the study deeply sequenced the blood TCR repertoires of roughly 5 healthy adults. To increase sequencing depth and limit assay-specific biases, TCR repertoire library preparation and sequencing were carried out by different laboratories using diverse techniques. Each donor's leukapheresis produced roughly between about 0.8 and 10 billion PBMCs. What the research found in general, with its limitations: Higher generation probabilities were observed for clonotypes shared by all four sorted-subset donors than for non-shared clonotypes. The genetic and exposure-history diversity represented was limited by the small number of donors. Across a few donors, approximately 5% of naive CD4, around 3.3% of naive CD8, about 2.3% of memory CD4, and 0.3% to 0.45% of memory CD8 clonotypes were shared. Based on pairwise subsampling, the degree of clonotype sharing among donors was expected to be affected by sequencing depth. Naive subsets generally had larger estimated clonotype richness than memory subsets did. Even with the large sequencing depth, rarefaction of the sorted-subset datasets indicated that sequencing was incomplete. Sampling was restricted to blood, and TCR repertoires in tissues likely differ from the TCR repertoires found in blood.

TCR CDR3 regions were amplified from genomic DNA by multiplex PCR using the deep immunoSEQ assay. For each cell subset, the extracted genomic DNA was distributed evenly across all wells of several immunoSEQ 96-well plates, and each plate served as one replicate. For sorted subsets, roughly 200 ng genomic DNA, equal to some 28,000 T cell genomes, was loaded into each replicate PCR. The purified libraries were quantified using a Qubit 3.0 fluorometer, sized with a Bioanalyzer 2100, and then quantified again using the KAPA Library Quantification kit. Every immunoSEQ 96-well plate was sequenced on a dedicated single-read 150-cycle Illumina NextSeq 550 flow cell. Under the source paper's analysis protocol: Because only junctional sequences without quality scores were contained in the immunoSEQ output, filtering matching that applied to full-length reads could not be performed. To assign V/J genes and CDR3, sequences were annotated against IMGT germline references using PyIR, a Python wrapper for IgBLAST v1.9. Any read was removed if the V/J assignment was weak (E-value above 1e-6), the CDR3 was missing, or the read contained stop codons, out-of-frame junctions, or ambiguous translated residues. A V3J clonotype was defined by an identical inferred V gene, J gene, and CDR3 amino acid sequence. The percentage overlap between two repertoires was calculated by dividing the number of shared unique clonotypes by the size of the smaller repertoire. Three approaches were used to assess repertoire richness: RTK rarefaction, the Chao1 estimator, and Recon v2.1 estimates of unobserved clonotypes. Generation probabilities were computed with OLGA for all TCRbeta clonotypes obtained by the gDNA method from four donors. Drawn from immuneACCESS, this table holds only the in-frame rearrangements with V and J called that TCRdb kept. Clones are partly lost; checked studies trace under half to an unresolved V gene and leave the rest unexplained. The V and J calls and clone size were taken over from that table, and D and trimming were inferred from the DNA. A total of about 380,000 clones appear in this sample, roughly 96% of them only once. In total, the top ten clones hold 0.25% to 0.35% of the sample.

With regard to this clone: Its recognized antigen is unknown. Qualities for individual bases were not recorded, and no much larger clone is one base off.

Donors were healthy HIV-negative adults with no recently reported acute infections or vaccinations. Every donor was a Caucasian adult living in Nashville, Tennessee, USA. CD8 memory samples were composed of magnetically selected CD45RO+ cells combined with CCR7-negative CD45RA+ effector memory (TemRA) cells. After blood collection by leukapheresis, PBMCs were isolated using Ficoll-Histopaque density gradient centrifugation and then cryopreserved in the vapor phase of liquid nitrogen. Analytical flow cytometry was used to check the purity and quantity of every magnetically sorted T cell population. Each sorted fraction had its genomic DNA isolated and then quantified by UV absorbance on a Nanodrop 2000c. The sample taken for sequencing was memory CD8+ T cells sorted from blood. The cell subset or site label corresponds to: CD45RO+ cells pooled with CCR7-negative TemRA cells. The TCR originated in a man in his thirties or forties in good health.

CDR3 loop: CASSQTRLGVPYNEQFF. The nucleotide sequence is TGCGCCAGCAGCCAAACCCGCTTGGGAGTCCCTTACAATGAGCAGTTCTTC. The chain is assembled from TRBV4-1 and TRBJ2-1; a tentative D call is TRBD2 (5 bases match). Via the germline V gene, CDR1 is MGHRA and CDR2 YSYEKL. At the junction V is shortened by 2 bases and J by 4 bases, with 18 bases in between. From the cysteine up to the phenylalanine, the CDR3 has a length of 17 residues. Only the CDR3 DNA stays, 51 bases, in frame from base 1.